This entry lists 29 T cell receptor beta chains sequenced from one sample in a study of blood T cells in healthy people across ages. A J-beta primer mix and a sample-barcoded 5' primer were used in a second PCR of roughly 7 to 12 cycles. TCRdb re-derived calls from the 5' RACE reads in MiXCR, one entry per CDR3 protein. The sample carries 920,000 or so distinct CDR3 sequences, over 35% recorded once. Sequencing was carried out using blood. These receptor sequences come from a woman aged 60-70 years in good health.

This clonotype was detected a few times. The genes are TRBV27 and TRBJ2-5; TRBD1 matches 10 bases. The CDR3 length is 15 residues. V was pared by 5 bases and J by 4 bases, with 7 bases of the junction left unmatched. Germline V lookup: CDR1 MNHEY, CDR2 SMNVEV (reference sequence). The CDR3 protein is CASSRRQGAGETQYF. CDR3 nucleotide sequence: TGTGCCAGCAGTCGTAGACAGGGGGCAGGAGAGACCCAGTACTTC.

With regard to this clonotype: One end of the junction is discordant with germline, which a read error may explain. The chain carries TRBV7-9 and TRBJ2-1, with 7 positions matching TRBD1. CDR1 and CDR2 (germline): SEHNR, FQNEAQ (reference sequence). This CDR3 spans 19 amino acids. The CDR3 spells CASSLPDHPGGGPYNERFF. CDR3 nucleotide sequence: TGTGCCAGCAGCTTACCAGACCATCCAGGGGGTGGCCCCTACAATGAGCGGTTCTTC.

This chain uses TRBV9 with TRBJ2-3, with 11 bases aligning to TRBD2. The trim removed 1 base at V and 0 bases at J, leaving 10 bases unmatched. CDR3 length: 19 amino acids. From germline, CDR1 is SGDLS and CDR2 YYNGEE. CDR3: CASSVTSGRSSLSTDTQYF. The DNA for the CDR3 is TGTGCCAGCAGCGTAACTAGCGGGAGATCATCCCTCAGCACAGATACGCAGTATTTT.

This clonotype was observed a few times. The chain combines TRBV20-1 with TRBJ2-1, with TRBD2 matching 11 bases. CDR3 length: 20 residues. Unmatched junction bases numbered 20, after V lost 3 bases and J lost 4 bases. In germline, CDR1 is DFQATT, CDR2 SNEGSKA (reference sequence). The CDR3, as DNA: TGCAGTGCTAGGATCCCCCAGATAGCGGGAGGGCCGGGACGATACAATGAGCAGTTCTTC. It yields the protein CSARIPQIAGGPGRYNEQFF.

The chain carries TRBV29-1 and TRBJ1-1; 8 bases align to TRBD1. This CDR3 has 15 residues. CDR1 and CDR2 (germline): SQVTM, ANQGSEA. Unmatched junction bases numbered 3, after V lost 0 bases and J lost 0 bases. CDR3 bases: TGCAGCGTTGAAGATGGGACAGGTCTGAACACTGAAGCTTTCTTT. It codes for CSVEDGTGLNTEAFF.

The rearrangement links TRBV9 to TRBJ2-1, with TRBD2 matching 7 bases. The J segment lost 5 bases and the V segment lost 4 bases, leaving 12 bases of the junction unmatched. Germline assignment: CDR1 SGDLS and CDR2 YYNGEE. The CDR3 has 16 amino acids. The CDR3 nucleotides are TGTGCCAGCAGCTTCCCCCCCGGACTAGGGGACAATGAGCAGTTCTTC. It encodes CASSFPPGLGDNEQFF.

J is TRBJ2-1 and V is TRBV6-5; TRBD1 might be the D (6 bases). This CDR3 has 13 amino acids. V was cut by 6 bases and J by 6 bases, with 12 bases left in between. Germline lookup yields CDR1 MNHEY and CDR2 SVGAGI. CDR3 nucleotides: TGTGCCAGCAGCCCTCAGGGGCGCAATGAGCAGTTCTTC. Translating it yields CASSPQGRNEQFF.

The chain joins TRBV29-1 to TRBJ2-3; the match to TRBD1 covers 8 bases. V lost 4 bases, J lost 0 bases, and 6 bases stayed unmatched. This CDR3 contains 15 residues. Germline V lookup: CDR1 SQVTM, CDR2 ANQGSEA. CDR3 amino acids: CSVAPGGRSTDTQYF. The CDR3 DNA reads as TGCAGCGTTGCCCCAGGGGGCAGGAGCACAGATACGCAGTATTTT.

Regarding this clonotype: This may arise from a read error, as a much more abundant clone is one base away. The chain joins TRBV29-1 to TRBJ1-1, with D perhaps TRBD1 (5 bases). Trimming pared 7 bases from V and 7 bases from J, leaving 13 bases between. In germline, CDR1 is SQVTM, CDR2 ANQGSEA. The CDR3 loop spans 11 amino acids. The CDR3 sequence is CSALWGCEAFF. The DNA for the CDR3 is TGCAGCGCCCTGTGGGGGTGTGAAGCTTTCTTT.

This clonotype was observed a few times. Here the CDR3 DNA reads TGTGCCATCAGTGAGTCTAGTGCAGGGGGCAAAAGAGATACGCAGTATTTT. Amino acids: CAISESSAGGKRDTQYF. The chain links TRBV10-3 to TRBJ2-3, with TRBD1 matching over 8 bases. The CDR3 is 17 residues long. Trimming removed 0 bases from V and 5 bases from J; junction bases left unmatched: 10. Germline CDR1 ENHRY, CDR2 SYGVKD.

The J gene is TRBJ2-5, the V gene TRBV10-1, with 12 bases that match TRBD2. The length of the CDR3 is 13 residues. Trimming cost V 4 bases and J 11 bases; bases outside gene matches: 5. CDR1 WNHNN and CDR2 SYGVQD come from the germline V gene (reference sequence). This chain's CDR3 is CASSGLAGDQQYF. The CDR3, as DNA: TGCGCCAGCAGTGGACTAGCGGGAGACCAGCAGTACTTC.

The V call is TRBV12-3 or TRBV12-4, the J call TRBJ2-2, with D unclear. The CDR3 loop spans 11 amino acids. V was trimmed by 7 bases and J by 8 bases, leaving 8 bases between them. CDR3 loop: CASTLRGELFF. CDR3 sequence (DNA): TGTGCCAGCACTCTACGAGGGGAGCTGTTTTTT.

CDR3 nucleotide sequence: TGTGCCAGCAGGGCTCCTAGGAGCGCTGAGCAGTTCTTC. Translated: CASRAPRSAEQFF. V usage is TRBV28 and J usage is TRBJ2-1; D gene ambiguous. The CDR3 is 13 residues long. V was trimmed by 6 bases and J by 9 bases, leaving 15 bases between them. Per the germline V gene, CDR1 is MDHEN and CDR2 is SYDVKM.

This clonotype was seen a few times. The chain is built from TRBV4-1 and TRBJ2-1, with 7 positions matching TRBD2. The V segment lost 0 bases and the J segment 10 bases; nucleotides outside the gene matches: 6. Germline assignment: CDR1 MGHRA and CDR2 YSYEKL. The CDR3 covers 14 residues. CDR3 sequence (DNA): TGCGCCAGCAGCCAAGACGGGAGGCCACGGGAGCAGTTCTTC. This sequence encodes CASSQDGRPREQFF.

This clonotype was counted a few times. For the CDR3, the DNA is TGTGCCAGCAGCCAACCGGGACAGCTTAACTATGGCTACACCTTC. Its translation: CASSQPGQLNYGYTF. The chain has TRBV3-1 and TRBJ1-2; 7 bases are a match to TRBD1. Germline CDR1 and CDR2: LGHDT and YNNKEL (reference sequence). With V trimmed by 2 bases and J by 1 base, 4 bases remained unmatched. This CDR3 is built from 15 residues.

V gene TRBV7-9 combines with J gene TRBJ2-7, with a tentative D call TRBD1 (6 bases). Per the germline V gene, CDR1 is SEHNR and CDR2 is FQNEAQ (reference sequence). The CDR3 length is 12 residues. Between the trimmed V and J ends, which lost 4 bases and 7 bases, there was a span of 11 bases. CDR3 protein: CASSWDTEEQYF. Here the CDR3 DNA reads TGTGCCAGCAGCTGGGACACCGAAGAGCAGTACTTC.

This clonotype was observed a few times. This sequence joins TRBV10-1 and TRBJ2-1; 8 bases match TRBD2. The length of the CDR3 is 15 residues. J was trimmed by 9 bases and V by 0 bases; bases with no gene match: 7. Germline loops: CDR1 WNHNN, CDR2 SYGVQD (reference sequence). The CDR3 loop reads CASSESKAGEGEQFF. CDR3 bases: TGCGCCAGCAGTGAGTCGAAAGCGGGAGAGGGTGAGCAGTTCTTC.

To note about this clonotype: One end of the junction varies from germline; a read error may be responsible. The rearrangement uses TRBV7-9 and TRBJ2-1, with 7 nucleotides matching TRBD2. The germline gives CDR1 SEHNR, CDR2 FQNEAQ (reference sequence). The CDR3 has 16 amino acids. CDR3 amino acids: CASSHRLAGPYKEQFF. CDR3 sequence (DNA): TGTGCCAGCAGCCATAGATTAGCGGGTCCCTACAAGGAGCAGTTCTTC.

This clonotype was seen only a few times. V and J are TRBV12-3 or TRBV12-4 and TRBJ2-5; TRBD2 is a possible D gene (5 bases). V lost 5 bases, J lost 1 base, and 14 bases lay in between. The length of the CDR3 is 15 residues. The CDR3 nucleotides are TGTGCCAGCAGTCCTGGACTCCTAGCCCAAGAGACCCAGTACTTC. This encodes CASSPGLLAQETQYF.

V usage is TRBV6-5 and J usage is TRBJ2-5; TRBD1 matches 8 bases. Germline CDR1 MNHEY, CDR2 SVGAGI. The CDR3 runs to 15 residues. V shed 2 bases, J shed 5 bases, and the junction held 7 bases outside the gene matches. The CDR3 DNA reads as TGTGCCAGCAGTTACCACGGACAGGGCGGGGAGACCCAGTACTTC. This codes for CASSYHGQGGETQYF.

The chain recombines TRBV5-1 with TRBJ2-1; 8 positions agree with TRBD1. This CDR3 contains 16 residues. The V and J ends lost 4 bases and 1 base, in that order; junction bases with no gene match: 7. Germline V gene sequence: CDR1 SGHRS, CDR2 YFSETQ. The CDR3 sequence is CASSRGQADSYNEQFF. In nucleotides, the CDR3 is TGCGCCAGCAGCCGGGGACAGGCTGATTCCTACAATGAGCAGTTCTTC.

The chain couples TRBV11-1 to TRBJ2-3; TRBD1 agrees at 7 bases. With 1 base clipped from V and 2 bases from J, the junction kept 6 bases outside the gene matches. Germline V lookup: CDR1 SGHAT, CDR2 FQDESV (reference sequence). The CDR3 is made up of 16 amino acids. The CDR3 is CASSLGSGQHTDTQYF. CDR3 in DNA: TGTGCCAGCAGCTTAGGCTCGGGACAGCACACAGATACGCAGTATTTT.

This clonotype was detected only a few times. This chain links TRBV7-9 with TRBJ1-1; 10 bases line up with TRBD1. Looked up from germline, CDR1 is SEHNR and CDR2 is FQNEAQ (reference sequence). V shed 5 bases, J shed 1 base, and the junction held 13 bases outside the gene matches. This CDR3 spans 18 amino acids. CDR3 loop: CASSPPPGQGFRNTEAFF. The CDR3 nucleotides read TGTGCCAGCAGCCCCCCGCCGGGACAGGGGTTCCGGAACACTGAAGCTTTCTTT.

This chain uses TRBV10-2 with TRBJ2-3; 10 nucleotides match TRBD1. CDR3 size: 16 residues. V was pared by 3 bases and J by 4 bases, with 7 bases of the junction left unmatched. From germline, CDR1 is WSHSY and CDR2 SAAADI. CDR3 nucleotide sequence: TGCGCCAGCAGTGAACCATGGACAGGGGGAGCAGATACGCAGTATTTT. Its translation is CASSEPWTGGADTQYF.

V gene TRBV4-2 combines with J gene TRBJ2-3; D might be TRBD2 (5 bases). The CDR3 runs 18 residues. Per the germline V gene, CDR1 is LGHNA and CDR2 is YNFKEQ. Trimming left V 0 bases short and J 2 bases short, with 18 bases between. As DNA, the CDR3 is TGTGCCAGCAGCCAAGATGGTGGAGGTAGTGGGCCCACAGATACGCAGTATTTT. Protein sequence: CASSQDGGGSGPTDTQYF.

The sample holds a few counts of this clonotype. The gene calls are TRBV12-3 or TRBV12-4 and TRBJ1-4, with TRBD1 identical over 8 bases. This CDR3 spans 16 amino acids. The trim removed 3 bases at V and 3 bases at J, leaving 6 bases unmatched. CDR3 DNA sequence: TGTGCCAGCAGTTTTCGTCAGGGGGCGGCTAATGAAAAACTGTTTTTT. Amino acid sequence: CASSFRQGAANEKLFF.

The chain uses TRBV20-1 and TRBJ2-2; 13 nucleotides align to TRBD2. The CDR3 has 16 amino acids. Germline CDR1 reads DFQATT; CDR2 reads SNEGSKA (reference sequence). The trim removed 6 bases at V and 3 bases at J, leaving 7 bases unmatched. The CDR3 sequence: CSAAGLAGLDTGELFF. The CDR3 region has the DNA TGCAGTGCAGCGGGACTAGCGGGATTAGACACCGGGGAGCTGTTTTTT.

The chain joins TRBV20-1 to TRBJ2-1; 12 positions match TRBD2. Trimming at V came to 6 bases and at J to 9 bases, leaving 9 bases not matched to a gene. CDR3 length: 14 residues. The germline gives CDR1 DFQATT, CDR2 SNEGSKA (reference sequence). The CDR3 nucleotides are TGCAGTGCGCCTCTAGCGGGAGGGTTATCTGAGCAGTTCTTC. This translates into CSAPLAGGLSEQFF.

This chain connects TRBV10-1 to TRBJ2-7, with a weak D call TRBD2 (5 bases). V was cut by 8 bases and J by 7 bases, with 15 bases left in between. Germline values: CDR1 WNHNN, CDR2 SYGVQD (reference sequence). This CDR3 has 12 residues. CDR3: CASGRVPGEQYF. CDR3 DNA: TGCGCCAGCGGGCGGGTGCCGGGGGAGCAGTACTTC.